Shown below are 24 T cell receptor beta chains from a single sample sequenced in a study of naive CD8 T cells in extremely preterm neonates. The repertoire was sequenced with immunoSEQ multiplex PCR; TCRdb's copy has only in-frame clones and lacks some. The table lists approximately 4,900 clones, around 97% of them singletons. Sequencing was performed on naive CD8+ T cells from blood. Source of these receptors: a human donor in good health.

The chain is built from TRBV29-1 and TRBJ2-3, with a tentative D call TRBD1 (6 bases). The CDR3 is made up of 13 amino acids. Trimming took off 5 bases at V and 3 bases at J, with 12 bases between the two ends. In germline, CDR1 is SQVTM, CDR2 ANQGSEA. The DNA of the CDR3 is TGCAGCGTTTTCGGGCAGGGGACAGATACGCAGTATTTT. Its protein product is CSVFGQGTDTQYF.

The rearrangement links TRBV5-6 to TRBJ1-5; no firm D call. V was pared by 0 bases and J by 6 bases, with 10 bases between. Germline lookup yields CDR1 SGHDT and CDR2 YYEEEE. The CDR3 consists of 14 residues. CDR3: CASSLGAGSQPQHF. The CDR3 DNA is TGTGCCAGCAGCTTGGGAGCGGGATCTCAGCCCCAGCATTTT.

The CDR3 DNA sequence: TGTGCCAGCAGTTCCGGACTAGCGGGAGGCCCGAGGCCCGGGGAGCTGTTTTTT. This codes for CASSSGLAGGPRPGELFF. The chain recombines TRBV28 with TRBJ2-2; 14 bases agree with TRBD2. Looked up from germline, CDR1 is MDHEN and CDR2 is SYDVKM. Unmatched junction bases numbered 10, after V lost 4 bases and J lost 6 bases. This CDR3 region has 18 residues. The whole variable domain, filled in from reference TRBV28 and TRBJ2-2, reads DVKVTQSSRYLVKRTGEKVFLECVQDMDHENMFWYRQDPGLGLRLIYFSYDVKMKEKGDIPEGYSVSREKKERFSLILESASTNQTSMYLCASSSGLAGGPRPGELFFGEGSRLTVL.

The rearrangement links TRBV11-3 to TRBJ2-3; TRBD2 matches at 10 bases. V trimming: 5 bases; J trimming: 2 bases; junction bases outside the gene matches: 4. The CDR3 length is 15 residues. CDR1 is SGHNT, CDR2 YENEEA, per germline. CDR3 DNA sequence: TGTGCCAGCAGCCCTACTAGCGGGGCCACAGATACGCAGTATTTT. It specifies CASSPTSGATDTQYF.

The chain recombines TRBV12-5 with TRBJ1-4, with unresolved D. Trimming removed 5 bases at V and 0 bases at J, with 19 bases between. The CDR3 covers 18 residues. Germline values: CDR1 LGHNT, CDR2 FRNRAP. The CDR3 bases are TGTGCTAGTGGTCCACGGGTCCACCAATGCACAACTAATGAAAAACTGTTTTTT. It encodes CASGPRVHQCTTNEKLFF.

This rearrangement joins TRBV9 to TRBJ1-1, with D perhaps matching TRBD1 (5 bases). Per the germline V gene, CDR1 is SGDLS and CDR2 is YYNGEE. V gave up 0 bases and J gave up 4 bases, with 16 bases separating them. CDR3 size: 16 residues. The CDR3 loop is CASSVGWSREGTEAFF. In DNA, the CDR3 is TGTGCCAGCAGCGTAGGGTGGAGCAGGGAGGGCACTGAAGCTTTCTTT.

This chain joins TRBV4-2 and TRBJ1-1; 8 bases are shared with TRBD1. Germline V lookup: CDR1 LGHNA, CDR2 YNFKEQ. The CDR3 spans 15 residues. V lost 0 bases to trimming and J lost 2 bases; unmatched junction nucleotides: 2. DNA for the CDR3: TGTGCCAGCAGCCAAGAGGCAGGGGGCAACACTGAAGCTTTCTTT. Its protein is CASSQEAGGNTEAFF.

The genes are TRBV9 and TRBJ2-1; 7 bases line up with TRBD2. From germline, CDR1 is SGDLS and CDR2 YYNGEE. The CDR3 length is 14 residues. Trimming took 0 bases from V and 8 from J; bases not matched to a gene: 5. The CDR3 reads CASSVDGLADEQFF. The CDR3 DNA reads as TGTGCCAGCAGCGTAGATGGTCTAGCGGATGAGCAGTTCTTC.

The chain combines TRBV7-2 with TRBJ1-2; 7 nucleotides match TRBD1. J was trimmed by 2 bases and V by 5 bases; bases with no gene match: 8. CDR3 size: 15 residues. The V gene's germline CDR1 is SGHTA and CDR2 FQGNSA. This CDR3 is CASSPAGQKNYGYTF. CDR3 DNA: TGTGCCAGCAGCCCCGCGGGACAGAAGAACTATGGCTACACCTTC. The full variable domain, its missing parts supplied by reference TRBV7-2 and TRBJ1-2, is GAGVSQSPSNKVTEKGKDVELRCDPISGHTALYWYRQSLGQGLEFLIYFQGNSAPDKSGLPSDRFSAERTGGSVSTLTIQRTQQEDSAVYLCASSPAGQKNYGYTFGSGTRLTVV.

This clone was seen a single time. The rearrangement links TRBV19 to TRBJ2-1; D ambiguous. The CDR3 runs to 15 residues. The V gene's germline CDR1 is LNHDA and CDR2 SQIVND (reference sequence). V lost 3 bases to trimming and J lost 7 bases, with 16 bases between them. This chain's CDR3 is CASSILSKKLNEQFF. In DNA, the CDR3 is TGTGCCAGTAGTATCCTGAGCAAGAAACTAAATGAGCAGTTCTTC. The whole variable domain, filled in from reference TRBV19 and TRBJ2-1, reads DGGITQSPKYLFRKEGQNVTLSCEQNLNHDAMYWYRQDPGQGLRLIYYSQIVNDFQKGDIAEGYSVSREKKESFPLTVTSAQKNPTAFYLCASSILSKKLNEQFFGPGTRLTVL.

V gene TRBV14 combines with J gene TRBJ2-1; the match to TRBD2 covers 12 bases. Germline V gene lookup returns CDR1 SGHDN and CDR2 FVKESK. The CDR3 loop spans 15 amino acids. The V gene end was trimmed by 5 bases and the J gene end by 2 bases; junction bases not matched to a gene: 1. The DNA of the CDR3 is TGTGCCAGCAGCTGGACTAGCGGGACCTACAATGAGCAGTTCTTC. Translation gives CASSWTSGTYNEQFF.

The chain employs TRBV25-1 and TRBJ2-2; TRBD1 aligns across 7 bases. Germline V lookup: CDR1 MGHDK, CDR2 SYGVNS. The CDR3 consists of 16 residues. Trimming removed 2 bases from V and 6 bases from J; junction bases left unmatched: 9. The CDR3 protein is CASSENKLTGAGELFF. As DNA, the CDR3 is TGTGCCAGCAGTGAAAACAAACTAACAGGGGCCGGGGAGCTGTTTTTT.

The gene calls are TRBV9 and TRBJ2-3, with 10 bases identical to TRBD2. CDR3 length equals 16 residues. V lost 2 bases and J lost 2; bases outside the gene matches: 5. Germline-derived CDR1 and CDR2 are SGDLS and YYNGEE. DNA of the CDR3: TGTGCCAGCAGCGTTACAGCGGGAGGGAACACAGATACGCAGTATTTT. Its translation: CASSVTAGGNTDTQYF.

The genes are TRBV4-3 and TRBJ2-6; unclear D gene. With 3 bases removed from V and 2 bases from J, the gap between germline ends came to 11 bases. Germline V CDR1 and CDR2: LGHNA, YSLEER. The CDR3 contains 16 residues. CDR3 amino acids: CASSHLVTTGANVLTF. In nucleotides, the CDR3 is TGCGCCAGCAGCCACCTGGTGACAACTGGGGCCAACGTCCTGACTTTC.

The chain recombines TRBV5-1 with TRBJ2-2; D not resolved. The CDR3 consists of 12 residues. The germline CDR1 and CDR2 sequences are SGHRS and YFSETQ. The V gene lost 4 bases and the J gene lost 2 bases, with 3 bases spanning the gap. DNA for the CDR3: TGCGCCAGCAGCACTAACACCGGGGAGCTGTTTTTT. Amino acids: CASSTNTGELFF.

CDR3 amino acids: CASSLEQFSNQPQHF. CDR3 nucleotides: TGTGCCAGCAGTTTAGAACAGTTTAGCAATCAGCCCCAGCATTTT. The J gene is TRBJ1-5, the V gene TRBV28; D remains ambiguous. Per the germline V gene, CDR1 is MDHEN and CDR2 is SYDVKM. CDR3 length equals 15 residues. Between the trimmed V and J ends, which lost 2 bases and 0 bases, there was a span of 8 bases.

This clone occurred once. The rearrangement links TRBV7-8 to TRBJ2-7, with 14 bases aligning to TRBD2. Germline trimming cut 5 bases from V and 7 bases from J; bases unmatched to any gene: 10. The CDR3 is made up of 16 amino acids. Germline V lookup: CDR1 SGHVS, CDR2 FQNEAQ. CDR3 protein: CASSPRTSGRSGEQYF. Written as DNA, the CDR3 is TGTGCCAGCAGCCCCCGGACTAGCGGGAGGTCTGGTGAGCAGTACTTC. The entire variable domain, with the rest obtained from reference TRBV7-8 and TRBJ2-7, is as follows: GAGVSQSPRYKVAKRGQDVALRCDPISGHVSLFWYQQALGQGPEFLTYFQNEAQLDKSGLPSDRFFAERPEGSVSTLKIQRTQQEDSAVYLCASSPRTSGRSGEQYFGPGTRLTVT.

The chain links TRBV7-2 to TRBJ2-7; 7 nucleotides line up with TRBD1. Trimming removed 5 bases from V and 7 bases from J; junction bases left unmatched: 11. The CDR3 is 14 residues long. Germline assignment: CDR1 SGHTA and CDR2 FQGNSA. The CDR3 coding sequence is TGTGCCAGCAGCCCACACAGGGGCTCCCGGGAGCAGTACGTC. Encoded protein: CASSPHRGSREQYV.

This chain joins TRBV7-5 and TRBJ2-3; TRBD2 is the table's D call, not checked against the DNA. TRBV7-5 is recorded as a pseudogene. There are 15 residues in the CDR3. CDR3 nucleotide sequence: TGTGTCAGAAGCTTAGACGGTCCCAACACAGATACGCAGTATTTT. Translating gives CVRSLDGPNTDTQYF.

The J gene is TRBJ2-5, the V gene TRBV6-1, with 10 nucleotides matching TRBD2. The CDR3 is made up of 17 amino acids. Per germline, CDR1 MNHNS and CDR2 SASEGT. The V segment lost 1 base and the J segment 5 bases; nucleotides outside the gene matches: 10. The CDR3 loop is CASSEGGSGGPYETQYF. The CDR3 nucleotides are TGTGCCAGCAGTGAAGGTGGTAGCGGGGGGCCCTACGAGACCCAGTACTTC.

The chain's CDR3 is CATKPGQGQPTNEKLFF. The CDR3 DNA sequence: TGTGCCACCAAGCCCGGACAGGGACAACCAACTAATGAAAAACTGTTTTTT. The chain couples TRBV27 to TRBJ1-4, with 8 bases aligning to TRBD1. Germline assignment: CDR1 MNHEY and CDR2 SMNVEV (reference sequence). V shed 10 bases and J 0 bases; nucleotides not matched to a gene: 13. CDR3 size: 17 residues.

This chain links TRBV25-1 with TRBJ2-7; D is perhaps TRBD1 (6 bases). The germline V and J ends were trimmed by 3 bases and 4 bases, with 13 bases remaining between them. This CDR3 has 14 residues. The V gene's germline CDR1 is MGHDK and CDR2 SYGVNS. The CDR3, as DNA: TGTGCCAGCAGTGACCGGGACAAGACTTACGAGCAGTACTTC. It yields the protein CASSDRDKTYEQYF.

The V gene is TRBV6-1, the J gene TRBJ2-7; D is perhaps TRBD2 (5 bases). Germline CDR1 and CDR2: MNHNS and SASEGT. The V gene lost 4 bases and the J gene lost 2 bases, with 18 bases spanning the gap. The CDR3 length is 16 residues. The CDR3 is CASSGGIARDPYEQYF. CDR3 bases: TGTGCCAGCAGTGGAGGGATAGCGAGAGATCCCTACGAGCAGTACTTC.

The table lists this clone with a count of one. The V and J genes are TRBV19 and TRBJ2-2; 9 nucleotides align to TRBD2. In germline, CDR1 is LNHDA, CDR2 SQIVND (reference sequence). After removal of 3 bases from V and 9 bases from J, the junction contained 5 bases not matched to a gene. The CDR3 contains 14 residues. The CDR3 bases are TGTGCCAGTAGTATCGGGACTAGCTTTTGGGAGCTGTTTTTT. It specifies CASSIGTSFWELFF. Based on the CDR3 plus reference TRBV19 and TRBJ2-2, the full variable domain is DGGITQSPKYLFRKEGQNVTLSCEQNLNHDAMYWYRQDPGQGLRLIYYSQIVNDFQKGDIAEGYSVSREKKESFPLTVTSAQKNPTAFYLCASSIGTSFWELFFGEGSRLTVL.